This TCR beta chain was sequenced during a study of Graves' ophthalmopathy and Graves' hyperthyroidism. General study results and limits: Most expanded thyroid clonotypes above 0.001 frequency also appeared in blood.

CDR3 regions of TCR beta were amplified from RNA transcripts. The first round was an RT-PCR with HTBI primers, and the second round was a multiplex PCR. Each CDR3 protein gets one entry after TCRdb re-called the multiplex PCR reads with MiXCR. The table records about 740,000 distinct CDR3 sequences, 40% of them present only once. Note on this clonotype: Its specificity is unknown. Possible read error: a much larger clone is one base away.

Diagnosis was based on clinical symptoms, serum thyroxine, TRAb, thyroid ultrasound and orbital computed tomography. This CDR3 comprises 15 residues. Germline V gene sequence: CDR1 MNHNS, CDR2 SASEGT. This receptor was identified in an adult man with Graves' ophthalmopathy. The chain links TRBV6-1 to TRBJ1-4; TRBD1 aligns across 11 bases. Sequenced: peripheral blood. The CDR3 region is CASSTRTGGVEKLLF. The CDR3 region has the DNA TGTGCCAGCTCAACTCGGACAGGGGGCGTTGAAAAACTGCTTTTT.